The rows below give T cell receptor beta chains drawn from one sample of a study of blood T cells in healthy people across ages. TCRdb re-called the 5' RACE reads with MiXCR, one entry per CDR3 protein. The sample lists approximately 290,000 distinct CDR3 sequences; 27% were seen once. Sequenced: blood. All receptors come from a woman aged 70-85 years in good health. Both conserved end residues are part of each CDR3. Each record gives: clone size, D gene, V gene, J gene, CDR3 protein, CDR3 DNA. A D gene is named only where the DNA matches it firmly. Some rows mark clone size as missing; the rest say once, few, many or name a class of expanded clone.

size: few; D: .; V: TRBV6-1; J: TRBJ1-2; CDR3: CASTLEAYVAGYAF; DNA: TGTGCCAGCACTCTCGAGGCGTACGTTGCTGGCTACGCCTTC
size: .; D: .; V: TRBV7-9; J: TRBJ1-2; CDR3: CASSPEGEDPYGYTF; DNA: TGTGCCAGCAGCCCCGAAGGCGAAGATCCCTATGGCTACACCTTC
size: .; D: .; V: TRBV3-1; J: TRBJ1-2; CDR3: CASSQVANYGYTF; DNA: TGTGCCAGCAGCCAAGTAGCTAACTATGGCTACACCTTC
size: few; D: TRBD2; V: TRBV25-1; J: TRBJ2-1; CDR3: CASSPPGLAGLLEQFF; DNA: TGTGCCAGCAGCCCGCCGGGACTAGCGGGGCTATTGGAGCAGTTCTTC
size: .; D: .; V: TRBV6-1; J: TRBJ1-4; CDR3: CASSEGFRVDRQRLATNEKLFF; DNA: TGTGCCAGCAGTGAAGGGTTCAGGGTCGACAGGCAGCGACTTGCAACTAATGAAAAACTGTTTTTT
size: .; D: .; V: TRBV20-1; J: TRBJ1-1; CDR3: CSANLDTDTEAFF; DNA: TGCAGTGCTAACCTGGACACTGACACTGAAGCTTTCTTT
size: .; D: .; V: TRBV3-1; J: TRBJ2-1; CDR3: CASSQGGSSNEQFF; DNA: TGTGCCAGCAGCCAAGGAGGAAGTAGCAATGAGCAGTTCTTC
size: many; D: .; V: TRBV29-1; J: TRBJ1-1; CDR3: CSVGGGGNTEAFF; DNA: TGCAGCGTTGGTGGGGGAGGTAACACTGAAGCTTTCTTT
size: .; D: TRBD2; V: TRBV20-1; J: TRBJ2-3; CDR3: CSAKIAGLTDTQYF; DNA: TGCAGTGCTAAAATAGCGGGTCTCACAGATACGCAGTATTTT
size: few; D: TRBD1; V: TRBV28; J: TRBJ2-7; CDR3: CASTIGTAYEQYF; DNA: TGTGCCAGCACCATCGGGACAGCATACGAGCAGTACTTC
size: .; D: TRBD1; V: TRBV7-9; J: TRBJ1-6; CDR3: CASSPTGVGDSPLHF; DNA: TGTGCCAGCAGCCCGACAGGGGTGGGGGATTCACCCCTCCACTTT
size: .; D: TRBD2; V: TRBV20-1; J: TRBJ2-7; CDR3: CSARGTSGIRGYEQYF; DNA: TGCAGTGCTAGAGGGACTAGCGGGATCAGAGGGTACGAGCAGTACTTC
size: few; D: .; V: TRBV6-5; J: TRBJ2-3; CDR3: CASSYSWEPAPDTQYF; DNA: TGTGCCAGCAGTTACTCGTGGGAACCAGCTCCAGATACGCAGTATTTT
size: .; D: .; V: TRBV28; J: TRBJ2-6; CDR3: CASSRLSANVLTF; DNA: TGTGCCAGCAGTAGGCTTAGCGCCAACGTCCTGACTTTC
size: .; D: .; V: TRBV5-1; J: TRBJ2-5; CDR3: CASSFQGSQETQYF; DNA: TGCGCCAGCAGCTTTCAGGGGTCCCAAGAGACCCAGTACTTC
size: .; D: .; V: TRBV4-1; J: TRBJ1-2; CDR3: CASSQDRTEFNYGYTF; DNA: TGCGCCAGCAGCCAAGATAGGACGGAATTTAACTATGGCTACACCTTC
size: .; D: .; V: TRBV11-2; J: TRBJ2-1; CDR3: CASSSWGEQFF; DNA: TGTGCCAGCAGCTCGTGGGGGGAGCAGTTCTTC
size: few; D: .; V: TRBV7-3; J: TRBJ2-2; CDR3: CASSLYVTGELFF; DNA: TGTGCCAGCAGCTTATACGTGACCGGGGAGCTGTTTTTT
size: .; D: .; V: TRBV11-2; J: TRBJ2-1; CDR3: CASSLEGQRQFF; DNA: TGTGCCAGCAGCTTAGAGGGGCAGCGACAGTTCTTC
size: .; D: .; V: TRBV5-1; J: TRBJ2-3; CDR3: CASSTFGRGTDTQYF; DNA: TGCGCCAGCAGTACTTTCGGTCGGGGAACAGATACGCAGTATTTT
size: few; D: TRBD1; V: TRBV12-3/TRBV12-4; J: TRBJ2-5; CDR3: CASIPGQVRQETQYF; DNA: TGTGCCAGCATTCCGGGACAGGTCCGCCAAGAGACCCAGTACTTC
size: .; D: TRBD2; V: TRBV5-5; J: TRBJ2-2; CDR3: CASSDQFGGSGTGELFF; DNA: TGTGCCAGCAGCGACCAGTTTGGCGGGAGCGGAACCGGGGAGCTGTTTTTT
size: .; D: TRBD2; V: TRBV7-2; J: TRBJ2-5; CDR3: CASSLLGGLAGWETQYF; DNA: TGTGCCAGCAGCTTACTCGGTGGGCTAGCGGGATGGGAGACCCAGTACTTC
size: .; D: .; V: TRBV6-1; J: TRBJ1-1; CDR3: CASSRGSTEAFF; DNA: TGTGCCAGCAGCCGTGGGAGTACTGAAGCTTTCTTT
size: few; D: .; V: TRBV20-1; J: TRBJ2-5; CDR3: CSARLGSGTQYF; DNA: TGCAGTGCTAGACTGGGATCGGGGACCCAGTACTTC
size: .; D: .; V: TRBV7-9; J: TRBJ1-5; CDR3: CASSPGSGNQPQHF; DNA: TGTGCCAGCAGCCCTGGGAGTGGGAATCAGCCCCAGCATTTT
size: few; D: TRBD2; V: TRBV29-1; J: TRBJ2-7; CDR3: CSVVGGLAGDGNEQYF; DNA: TGCAGCGTTGTGGGGGGACTAGCGGGAGATGGGAACGAGCAGTACTTC
size: .; D: .; V: TRBV7-2; J: TRBJ1-1; CDR3: CASSFDRSNTEAFF; DNA: TGTGCCAGCAGCTTTGACAGATCGAACACTGAAGCTTTCTTT
size: .; D: .; V: TRBV7-2; J: TRBJ1-4; CDR3: CASSPYGSYEKLFF; DNA: TGTGCCAGCAGCCCGTACGGCAGCTATGAAAAACTGTTTTTT
size: .; D: .; V: TRBV10-3; J: TRBJ2-7; CDR3: CAISEGPNEQYF; DNA: TGTGCCATCAGTGAGGGGCCGAACGAGCAGTACTTC
size: few; D: .; V: TRBV3-1; J: TRBJ1-5; CDR3: CASSQDPTGRTDQPQHF; DNA: TGTGCCAGCAGCCAAGACCCGACGGGACGGACCGATCAGCCCCAGCATTTT
size: .; D: .; V: TRBV28; J: TRBJ1-1; CDR3: CGSRGNTEAFF; DNA: TGTGGCAGTAGGGGGAACACTGAAGCTTTCTTT
size: many; D: .; V: TRBV29-1; J: TRBJ1-2; CDR3: CSVEVGQGVYGYTF; DNA: TGCAGCGTTGAAGTTGGGCAGGGAGTTTACGGCTACACCTTC
size: many; D: TRBD1; V: TRBV5-1; J: TRBJ2-7; CDR3: CASSFLQGAGNYEQYF; DNA: TGCGCCAGCAGCTTCCTACAGGGGGCAGGTAACTACGAGCAGTACTTC
size: few; D: .; V: TRBV7-9; J: TRBJ2-6; CDR3: CASSSTGLSGANVLTF; DNA: TGTGCCAGCAGCTCCACTGGGCTCTCTGGGGCCAACGTCCTGACTTTC
size: .; D: TRBD2; V: TRBV4-1; J: TRBJ2-3; CDR3: CASSRLGLAVSTDTQYF; DNA: TGCGCCAGCAGCCGTCTCGGACTAGCGGTTAGCACAGATACGCAGTATTTT
size: few; D: TRBD2; V: TRBV11-2; J: TRBJ2-1; CDR3: CASSVTSGGYNEQFF; DNA: TGTGCCAGCAGCGTTACTAGCGGGGGTTACAATGAGCAGTTCTTC